This T cell receptor beta chain was captured in a study of PD-L1 blockade in urothelial cancer. As for the study in general: Beginning in about 2014, patients received atezolizumab, given as 1,200 mg intravenously every 3 weeks. Of about 29 patients, some 25 were males with bladder-origin urothelial cancer.

Method: immunoSEQ multiplex PCR; TCRdb's copy keeps in-frame clones and lacks some. The sample lists 20,000 to 30,000 clones, about four fifths occurring once. Patients were diagnosed with urothelial carcinoma, either locally advanced or metastatic. The CDR3 contains 15 residues. The junction had 8 bases not matched to a gene; V was cut back by 4 bases and J by 5 bases. From germline, CDR1 is SGHNT and CDR2 YYREEE (reference sequence). This clone was observed once. No antigen is known for it. The study's findings and limits: Prediction of better survival came from below-median pretreatment blood TCR clonality.

This chain joins TRBV5-4 and TRBJ2-5; 10 bases line up with TRBD1. This clonotype was obtained from a man aged 70-80 years with urothelial cancer. Sample: PBMCs, taken around atezolizumab (anti-PD-L1) treatment. CDR3 coding DNA: TGTGCCAGCAGCCTGCGGACAGGGGGAAAGGAGACCCAGTACTTC. This translates into CASSLRTGGKETQYF.